One and the same sample provided the 17 T cell receptor beta chains below, sequenced in a study of identical twins. In TCRdb, the 5' RACE reads were re-called with MiXCR into one record per CDR3 protein. The sample lists around 670,000 distinct CDR3 sequences, roughly 6.2% occurring once. The sequencing sample was made of naive T cells sorted from blood. Receptors originate from a man aged 18-30 years in good health.

This clonotype was seen at least ten times. This chain uses TRBV29-1 with TRBJ2-4; no clear D. Germline CDR1 and CDR2: SQVTM and ANQGSEA. This CDR3 is 11 amino acids long. The V end lost 7 bases, the J end lost 3 bases, and 7 bases lay between the germline ends. The CDR3 loop reads CSAWGKNIQYF. The CDR3 DNA reads TGCAGCGCCTGGGGCAAAAACATTCAGTACTTC. Variable domain in full (rest from reference TRBV29-1 and TRBJ2-4): SAVISQKPSRDICQRGTSLTIQCQVDSQVTMMFWYRQQPGQSLTLIATANQGSEATYESGFVIDKFPISRPNLTFSTLTVSNMSPEDSSIYLCSAWGKNIQYFGAGTRLSVL.

The gene calls are TRBV20-1 and TRBJ2-5; 13 bases agree with TRBD2. The germline V gene encodes CDR1 DFQATT and CDR2 SNEGSKA (reference sequence). The CDR3 has 16 amino acids. V shed 8 bases and J 0 bases; nucleotides not matched to a gene: 9. CDR3 amino acids: CSLGTSGMAYQETQYF. CDR3 sequence (DNA): TGCAGTCTAGGGACTAGCGGGATGGCGTACCAAGAGACCCAGTACTTC.

This clonotype was counted ten times or more. The J gene is TRBJ1-1, the V gene TRBV6-4, with a weak D call TRBD1 (5 bases). V was clipped by 5 bases and J by 5 bases, with 12 bases between them. The V gene's germline CDR1 is MRHNA and CDR2 SNTAGT. The CDR3 is made up of 13 amino acids. The CDR3 sequence: CASSRVWGTEAFF. In DNA, the CDR3 is TGTGCCAGCAGTAGGGTTTGGGGGACTGAAGCTTTCTTT.

The chain is built from TRBV5-1 and TRBJ2-3; D perhaps matches TRBD1 (5 bases). The CDR3 totals 13 residues. Germline CDR1 is SGHRS and CDR2 is YFSETQ. The V and J ends lost 0 bases and 6 bases respectively, with 8 bases between them. CDR3 nucleotides: TGCGCCAGCAGCTTGGACAGGTCTGATACGCAGTATTTT. Its protein product is CASSLDRSDTQYF.

This clonotype has at least ten counts. V gene TRBV27 combines with J gene TRBJ1-2, with a weak D call TRBD1 (5 bases). The CDR3 has 13 amino acids. In germline, CDR1 is MNHEY, CDR2 SMNVEV (reference sequence). Deletions cut 3 bases from V and 8 bases from J, with 13 bases between. CDR3 amino acids: CASSFFREGGYTF. The CDR3 DNA reads as TGTGCCAGCAGTTTCTTCAGGGAGGGAGGCTACACCTTC.

This clonotype was detected ten times or more. The gene calls are TRBV5-6 and TRBJ1-2; D ambiguous. The CDR3 covers 11 residues. CDR1 and CDR2 from the germline V gene are SGHDT and YYEEEE. V was shortened by 2 bases and J by 8 bases, with 7 bases between the two germline ends. As DNA, the CDR3 is TGTGCCAGCAGCTTATCCCAAGGCTACACCTTC. Amino acids: CASSLSQGYTF.

The sample holds many counts of this clonotype. This chain uses TRBV20-1 with TRBJ2-7, with D possibly called TRBD1 or TRBD2 (5 bases each). This CDR3 contains 14 residues. V was pared by 6 bases and J by 3 bases, with 18 bases between. CDR1 DFQATT and CDR2 SNEGSKA come from the germline V gene (reference sequence). This chain's CDR3 is CSATHRDGSYEQYF. CDR3 DNA: TGCAGTGCAACTCACCGGGACGGCAGCTACGAGCAGTACTTC.

Many counts were recorded for this clonotype. V usage is TRBV12-3 or TRBV12-4 and J usage is TRBJ2-5; D remains ambiguous. V was shortened by 6 bases and J by 4 bases, with 15 bases between the two germline ends. This CDR3 has 14 amino acids. CDR3 coding DNA: TGTGCCAGCAGCCTACGTCCCCCGCTAGAGACCCAGTACTTC. Its protein product is CASSLRPPLETQYF.

This clonotype was recorded a few times. The chain couples TRBV6-5 to TRBJ2-1, with D possibly TRBD1 on 6 matching bases. In germline, CDR1 is MNHEY, CDR2 SVGAGI. V lost 1 base and J lost 8, with 9 bases in between. The CDR3 loop spans 13 amino acids. CDR3 DNA sequence: TGTGCCAGCAGTTACTATGGGGGCGATGAGCAGTTCTTC. It encodes CASSYYGGDEQFF.

This sequence joins TRBV7-6 and TRBJ2-2; D remains ambiguous. The CDR3 loop spans 16 amino acids. V dropped 7 bases and J dropped 5 bases, with 20 bases sitting between them. The germline V gene has CDR1 SGHVS and CDR2 FNYEAQ. The CDR3 here is CASTTTTGFGTGELFF. CDR3 nucleotide sequence: TGTGCCAGCACCACGACCACCGGCTTTGGAACCGGGGAGCTGTTTTTT. The whole variable domain, filled in from reference TRBV7-6 and TRBJ2-2, reads GAGVSQSPRYKVTKRGQDVALRCDPISGHVSLYWYRQALGQGPEFLTYFNYEAQQDKSGLPNDRFSAERPEGSISTLTIQRTEQRDSAMYRCASTTTTGFGTGELFFGEGSRLTVL.

This clonotype was observed many times. The V and J genes are TRBV20-1 and TRBJ2-7, with TRBD1 identical over 9 bases. Germline CDR1 and CDR2: DFQATT and SNEGSKA (reference sequence). The ends lost 0 bases at V and 2 bases at J; junction bases unmatched: 5. The CDR3 runs to 15 residues. For the CDR3, the DNA is TGCAGTGCTAGAGATCCGACAGGGGGGACCTACGAGCAGTACTTC. It codes for CSARDPTGGTYEQYF.

This clonotype has only a few counts. This sequence joins TRBV30 and TRBJ2-7, with D unresolved. This CDR3 has 14 residues. V was shortened by 1 base and J by 6 bases, with 16 bases between the two germline ends. The germline V gene encodes CDR1 GTSNPN and CDR2 SVGIG (reference sequence). The chain's CDR3 is CAWSDTLNVLEQYF. In nucleotides, the CDR3 is TGTGCCTGGAGTGACACCCTTAACGTCCTCGAGCAGTACTTC.

This clonotype was detected ten times or more. The chain combines TRBV7-9 with TRBJ1-5, with D possibly TRBD1 on 6 matching bases. Germline CDR1 SEHNR, CDR2 FQNEAQ (reference sequence). Trimming cost V 3 bases and J 3 bases, with 12 bases left between them. The CDR3 is 15 amino acids. The CDR3 here is CASSLGPGVNQPQHF. The CDR3 bases are TGTGCCAGCAGCTTGGGGCCAGGGGTCAATCAGCCCCAGCATTTT.

The chain carries TRBV4-1 and TRBJ2-1, with D perhaps TRBD2 (6 bases). The CDR3 totals 14 residues. Germline loops: CDR1 MGHRA, CDR2 YSYEKL. V lost 5 bases and J lost 7, with 15 bases in between. CDR3 DNA: TGCGCCAGCAGCAGGGGACTTGCCTGGAATGAGCAGTTCTTC. This gives the protein CASSRGLAWNEQFF.

The rearrangement links TRBV27 to TRBJ2-3; the match to TRBD1 covers 8 bases. The CDR3 contains 15 residues. CDR1 and CDR2 (germline): MNHEY, SMNVEV (reference sequence). With V trimmed by 5 bases and J by 1 base, 5 bases remained unmatched. The CDR3 coding sequence is TGTGCCAGCAGTAACGGACAGGGTGGCACAGATACGCAGTATTTT. It translates to CASSNGQGGTDTQYF.

In its sample, this clonotype was seen many times. This chain uses TRBV12-3 or TRBV12-4 with TRBJ2-1; tentatively, D is TRBD2 (6 bases). There are 14 residues in the CDR3. V lost 6 bases and J 6 bases, leaving 15 bases between the germline ends. Here the CDR3 DNA reads TGTGCCAGCAGCCGCGCCACGGGGGTCAATGAGCAGTTCTTC. Its translation: CASSRATGVNEQFF.

The V and J genes are TRBV29-1 and TRBJ2-5; TRBD1 matches 12 bases. Germline trimming cut 6 bases from V and 7 bases from J; bases unmatched to any gene: 18. The CDR3 consists of 17 residues. Germline lookup yields CDR1 SQVTM and CDR2 ANQGSEA. The CDR3 bases are TGCAGCGTGCGACCCGACCACCGGGACAGGGGGCGGGGGACCCAGTACTTC. This sequence encodes CSVRPDHRDRGRGTQYF.